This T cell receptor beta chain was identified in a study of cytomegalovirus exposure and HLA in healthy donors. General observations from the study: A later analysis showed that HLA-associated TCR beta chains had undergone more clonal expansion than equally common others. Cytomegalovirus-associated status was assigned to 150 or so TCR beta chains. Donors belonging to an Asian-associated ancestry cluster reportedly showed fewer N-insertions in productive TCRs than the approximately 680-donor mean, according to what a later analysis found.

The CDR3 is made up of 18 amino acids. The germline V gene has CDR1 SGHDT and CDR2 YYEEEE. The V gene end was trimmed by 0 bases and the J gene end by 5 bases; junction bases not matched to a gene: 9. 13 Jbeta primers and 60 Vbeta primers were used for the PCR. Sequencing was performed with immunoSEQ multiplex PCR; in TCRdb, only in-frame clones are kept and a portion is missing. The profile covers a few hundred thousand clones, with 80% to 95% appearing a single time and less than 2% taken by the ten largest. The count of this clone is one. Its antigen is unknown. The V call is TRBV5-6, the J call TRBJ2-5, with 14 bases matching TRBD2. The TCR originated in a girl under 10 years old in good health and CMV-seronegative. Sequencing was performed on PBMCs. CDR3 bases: TGTGCCAGCAGCTTGGCGGGGACTAGCGGGAGAATCGGGGAGACCCAGTACTTC. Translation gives CASSLAGTSGRIGETQYF.